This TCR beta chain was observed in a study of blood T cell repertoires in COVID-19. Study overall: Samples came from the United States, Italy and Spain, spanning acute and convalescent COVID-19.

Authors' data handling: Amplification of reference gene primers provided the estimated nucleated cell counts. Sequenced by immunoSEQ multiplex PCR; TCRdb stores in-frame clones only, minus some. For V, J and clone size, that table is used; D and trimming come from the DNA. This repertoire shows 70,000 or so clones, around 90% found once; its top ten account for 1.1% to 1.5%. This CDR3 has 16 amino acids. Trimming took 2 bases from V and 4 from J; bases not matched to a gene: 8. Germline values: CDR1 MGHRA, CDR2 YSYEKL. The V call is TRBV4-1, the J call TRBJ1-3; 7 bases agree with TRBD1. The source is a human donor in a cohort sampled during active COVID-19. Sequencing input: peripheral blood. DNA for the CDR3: TGCGCCAGCAGCCAACGCACAGGGGTGGAAGGAAACACCATATATTTT. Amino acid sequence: CASSQRTGVEGNTIYF.